This T cell receptor beta chain was found in a study of blood T cell repertoires in COVID-19. Germline V gene sequence: CDR1 PRHDT, CDR2 FYEKMQ (reference sequence). Deletions cut 5 bases from V and 5 bases from J, with 7 bases between. This CDR3 is built from 13 residues. Profiled with immunoSEQ multiplex PCR; TCRdb holds only in-frame clones, not every one. The sample yields under 250,000 clones, 70% to 90% seen once. This clone is a singleton in its sample. Across about 22 US areas, participants ranged in age from 18 to 89 years. The TCR sequence derives from a man under 40 who had recovered from COVID-19. V and J are TRBV13 and TRBJ1-6; D uncertain. The specimen was PBMCs or T cells enriched from blood (not recorded which). CDR3 loop: CASSGLNNSPLHF. The CDR3, as DNA: TGTGCCAGCAGCGGACTGAATAATTCACCCCTCCACTTT.